This is a list of T cell receptor beta chains from one sample in a study of blood T cells in healthy people across ages. TCRdb ran MiXCR on the 5' RACE reads and lists one entry per CDR3 protein. Of hundreds of thousands of distinct CDR3 sequences in the sample, 56% were seen once. The sample consisted of blood. The receptors were gathered from a man in his forties in good health. Both conserved end residues are part of each CDR3. D genes are given only for firm matches. Some rows mark clone size as missing; the rest say once, few, many or name a class of expanded clone.

d_call,v_call,clone_size,j_call,cdr3_nt,cdr3_aa
-,TRBV15,-,TRBJ1-2,TGTGCCACCAGCAGAGATCGAGGGGCCTATGGCTACACCTTC,CATSRDRGAYGYTF
-,TRBV7-2,-,TRBJ2-1,TGTGCCAGCAGCTTAATCAGGGGTGGTGAGCAGTTCTTC,CASSLIRGGEQFF
TRBD1,TRBV25-1,-,TRBJ1-2,TGTGCCAGCAGTGAGCCGGGACAGGGGATCTATGGCTACACCTTC,CASSEPGQGIYGYTF
-,TRBV7-2,few,TRBJ2-1,TGTGCCAGCAGCTTAGCGGCAGGCCTTGAGCAGTTCTTC,CASSLAAGLEQFF
-,TRBV4-3,few,TRBJ1-2,TGCGCCAGCAGCCAAGATACAGGGATTCCCTATGGCTACACCTTC,CASSQDTGIPYGYTF
-,TRBV20-1,few,TRBJ1-2,TGCAGTGCTGGACAACAAGGGATGGGCTATGGCTACACCTTC,CSAGQQGMGYGYTF
-,TRBV29-1,-,TRBJ1-2,TGCAGCGTTCGTCTGAATGGCTACACCTTC,CSVRLNGYTF
TRBD2,TRBV4-2,few,TRBJ2-1,TGTGCCAGCAGCCGAGGGACTAGCGGGACGATCAATGAGCAGTTCTTC,CASSRGTSGTINEQFF
TRBD1,TRBV19,once,TRBJ1-1,TGTGCCAGTAGTACGACTTGGACAGGGGACGCTGAAGCTTTCTTT,CASSTTWTGDAEAFF
-,TRBV5-1,few,TRBJ1-2,TGCGCCAGCAGCCCGGAGAGAAATGGCTACACCTTC,CASSPERNGYTF
-,TRBV25-1,-,TRBJ1-4,TGTGCCAGCAGAGGACAGACCGGCGTCGAAAAACTGTTTTTT,CASRGQTGVEKLFF
TRBD2,TRBV29-1,-,TRBJ2-3,TGCAGCGTTGAAGGGGTAGCGGGAGGGCCAGACGCTACGCAGTATTTT,CSVEGVAGGPDATQYF
TRBD2,TRBV7-2,-,TRBJ2-7,TGTGCCAGCAGCTCCGGGACTAGCGGGAGTGGCGAGCAGTACTTC,CASSSGTSGSGEQYF
TRBD1,TRBV10-3,-,TRBJ2-7,TGTGCCATCAGCTGGGACAGTGCTTACGAGCAGTACTTC,CAISWDSAYEQYF
TRBD2,TRBV5-6,few,TRBJ2-5,TGTGCCAGCAGCTACCGGGGGGAAGAGACCCAGTACTTC,CASSYRGEETQYF
TRBD1,TRBV27,once,TRBJ2-2,TGTGCCAGCAGTCTACTCGAAAGACAGGGGATTCGTACCGGGGAGCTGTTTTTT,CASSLLERQGIRTGELFF
-,TRBV7-9,few,TRBJ2-1,TGTGCCAGCAGCGGCCCCAACAATGAGCAGTTCTTC,CASSGPNNEQFF
TRBD1,TRBV11-2,-,TRBJ2-1,TGTGCCAGCAGCCCGAGGGGGGGACAGGGAAGCAATGAGCAGTTCTTC,CASSPRGGQGSNEQFF
-,TRBV6-1,few,TRBJ2-7,TGTGCCAGCAGTGATGTGAGCCAGGGGATTTACGAGCAGTACTTC,CASSDVSQGIYEQYF
-,TRBV28,-,TRBJ2-5,TGTGCCAGCAGTGCAACAGGTCGGGGCAGGGGAGAGACCCAGTACTTC,CASSATGRGRGETQYF
-,TRBV29-1,-,TRBJ1-4,TGCAGCGTTCGTAGGGACCTTAATGAAAAACTGTTTTTT,CSVRRDLNEKLFF